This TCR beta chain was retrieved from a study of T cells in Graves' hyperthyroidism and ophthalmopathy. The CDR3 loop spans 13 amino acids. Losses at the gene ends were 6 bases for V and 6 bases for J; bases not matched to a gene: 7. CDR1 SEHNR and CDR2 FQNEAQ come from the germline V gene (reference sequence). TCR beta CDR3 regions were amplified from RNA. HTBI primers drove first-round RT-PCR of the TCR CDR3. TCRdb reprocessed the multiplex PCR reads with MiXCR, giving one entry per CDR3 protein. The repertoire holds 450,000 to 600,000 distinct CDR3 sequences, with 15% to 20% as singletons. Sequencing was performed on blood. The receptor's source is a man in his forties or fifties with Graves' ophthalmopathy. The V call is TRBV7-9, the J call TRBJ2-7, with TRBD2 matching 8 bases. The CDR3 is CASRGAAGVEQYF. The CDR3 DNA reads TGTGCCAGCAGAGGAGCAGCGGGAGTCGAGCAGTACTTC.